This entry describes one TCR beta chain. The antigen is not known. A multiplex PCR was run with 60 Vbeta primers and 13 Jbeta primers. Using immunoSEQ multiplex PCR, the repertoire was profiled, and TCRdb retains in-frame clones only, with some absent. The data contain fewer than 150,000 clones, 65% to 85% of them singletons. This entry is derived from a study of cytomegalovirus exposure and HLA in healthy donors. Overall study results and limits: Another analysis was done later, and it associated 16,951 TCR beta sequences with HLA alleles at 0.05 false discovery rate. In vitro confirmation showed three CMV-associated chains to be CMV antigen specific. Likely technical artifact: a cluster of highly shared sequence variants.

Sequencing was carried out using PBMCs. This receptor was taken from a middle-aged man in good health and CMV-seronegative.

The CDR3 spells CASSLWTSGYNEQFF. For the CDR3, the DNA is TGTGCCAGCAGCCTCTGGACTAGCGGTTACAATGAGCAGTTCTTC. The V gene is TRBV28, the J gene TRBJ2-1; TRBD2 matches at 10 bases. The CDR3 runs 15 residues. V was clipped by 6 bases and J by 4 bases; unmatched bases: 6. The V gene's germline CDR1 is MDHEN and CDR2 SYDVKM.